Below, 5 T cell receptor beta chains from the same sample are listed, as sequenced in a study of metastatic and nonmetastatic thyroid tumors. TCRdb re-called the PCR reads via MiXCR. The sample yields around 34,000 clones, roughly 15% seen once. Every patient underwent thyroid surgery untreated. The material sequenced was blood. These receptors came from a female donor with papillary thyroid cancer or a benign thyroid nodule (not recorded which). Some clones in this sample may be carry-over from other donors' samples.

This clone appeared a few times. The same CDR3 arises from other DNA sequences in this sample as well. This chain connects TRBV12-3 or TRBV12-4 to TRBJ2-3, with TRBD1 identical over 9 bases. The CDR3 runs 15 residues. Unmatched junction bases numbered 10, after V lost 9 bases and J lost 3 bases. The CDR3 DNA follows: TGTGCCAGTAAACGTAGGACAGGGGCGACAGATACGCAGTATTTT. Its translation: CASKRRTGATDTQYF.

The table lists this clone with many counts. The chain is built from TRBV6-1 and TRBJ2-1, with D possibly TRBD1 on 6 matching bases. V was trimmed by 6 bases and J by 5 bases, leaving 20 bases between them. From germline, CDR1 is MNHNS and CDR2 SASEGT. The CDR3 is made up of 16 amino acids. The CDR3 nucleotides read TGTGCCAGCAGGCCACTCGACTGGGGGCTCGACAATGAGCAGTTCTTC. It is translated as CASRPLDWGLDNEQFF.

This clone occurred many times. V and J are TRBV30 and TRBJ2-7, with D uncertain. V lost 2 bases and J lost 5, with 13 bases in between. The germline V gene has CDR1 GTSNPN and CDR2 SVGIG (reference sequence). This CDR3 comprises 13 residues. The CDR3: CAWSPEVYHEQYF. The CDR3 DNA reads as TGTGCCTGGAGTCCGGAAGTTTATCACGAGCAGTACTTC.

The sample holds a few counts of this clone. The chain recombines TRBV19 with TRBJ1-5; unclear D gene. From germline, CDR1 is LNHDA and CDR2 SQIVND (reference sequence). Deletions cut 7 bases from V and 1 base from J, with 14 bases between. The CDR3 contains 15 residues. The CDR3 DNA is TGTGCCAGTATTCTAGGACTTGTGAGCAATCAGCCCCAGCATTTT. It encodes CASILGLVSNQPQHF.

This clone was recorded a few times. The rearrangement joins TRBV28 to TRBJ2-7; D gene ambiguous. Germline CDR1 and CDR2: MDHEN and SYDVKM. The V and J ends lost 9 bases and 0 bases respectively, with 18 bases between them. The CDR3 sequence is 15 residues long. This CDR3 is CASLVSLTGSYEQYF. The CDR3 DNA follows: TGTGCCAGTTTGGTGAGCCTAACGGGCTCCTACGAGCAGTACTTC.